This passage covers 17 T cell receptor beta chains from one sample sequenced in a study of T cells in Graves' hyperthyroidism and ophthalmopathy (dated by TCRdb to between 2018 and 2021). Library method: multiplex PCR. The instrument was an Illumina HiSeq 2000. TCR beta CDR3 regions were amplified from RNA transcripts. A first-round RT-PCR of the TCR CDR3 used the HTBI primer set with the Qiagen OneStep RT-PCR kit. Using fastp at Q25 and MiXCR, TCRdb reprocessed the public reads and kept productive beta chains. Identical CDR3 proteins give one entry, which carries the most common genes and DNA. For this sample the table gives around 570,000 distinct CDR3 sequences, of which 15% to 20% were detected only once. The ten largest make up less than 55% of the sample. Source material: blood. These receptors all come from a man between 35 and 55 years old with Graves' ophthalmopathy.

This clonotype was picked up a small number of times. J is TRBJ2-7 and V is TRBV11-2, with TRBD2 matching 11 bases. The germline gives CDR1 SGHAT, CDR2 FQNNGV. The J segment lost 3 bases and the V segment lost 3 bases, leaving 4 bases of the junction unmatched. CDR3 length equals 15 residues. The CDR3 protein is CASSLTSGIGYEQYF. DNA of the CDR3: TGTGCCAGCAGCTTGACTAGCGGGATAGGCTACGAGCAGTACTTC.

With respect to this clonotype: This clone may be a read error of a much larger clone one base away. This chain links TRBV12-3 or TRBV12-4 with TRBJ2-7; D unclear. The CDR3 is 12 amino acids. Trimming took 6 bases from V and 4 from J, leaving 10 bases between them. CDR3 region: CASRFGQYEQYF. The CDR3 region has the DNA TGTGCCAGCAGATTTGGCCAGTACGAGCAGTACTTC.

The chain employs TRBV5-1 and TRBJ2-2; D perhaps matches TRBD1 (6 bases). This CDR3 spans 16 amino acids. V lost 4 bases, J lost 0 bases, and 13 bases lay in between. CDR1 and CDR2 (germline): SGHRS, YFSETQ. The CDR3 sequence: CASSPPGTSNTGELFF. In nucleotides, the CDR3 is TGCGCCAGCAGCCCGCCAGGGACATCGAACACCGGGGAGCTGTTTTTT.

V and J are TRBV4-3 and TRBJ1-5; D unresolved. The germline V gene has CDR1 LGHNA and CDR2 YSLEER. The CDR3 is 15 residues long. Trimming stripped 0 bases from V and 1 base from J, with 7 bases between. CDR3 region: CASSQDADSNQPQHF. The CDR3 bases are TGCGCCAGCAGCCAAGATGCAGACAGCAATCAGCCCCAGCATTTT.

This chain connects TRBV27 to TRBJ2-5; TRBD2 aligns across 11 bases. V lost 6 bases to trimming and J lost 4 bases; unmatched junction nucleotides: 4. Germline V gives CDR1 MNHEY, CDR2 SMNVEV (reference sequence). This CDR3 spans 14 amino acids. In DNA form, the CDR3 reads TGTGCCAGCAGACCCCTAGCGGGGGGAGAGACCCAGTACTTC. Translating it yields CASRPLAGGETQYF.

The rearrangement uses TRBV5-1 and TRBJ2-3; TRBD2 agrees at 7 bases. V shed 5 bases, J shed 1 base, and the junction held 13 bases outside the gene matches. Germline V lookup: CDR1 SGHRS, CDR2 YFSETQ. The CDR3 spans 17 residues. The CDR3 DNA sequence: TGCGCCAGCAGTAGAAGCGGGATGACTGGGGGCACAGATACGCAGTATTTT. It translates to CASSRSGMTGGTDTQYF.

J is TRBJ2-3 and V is TRBV28; D may be TRBD2 (5 bases). The CDR3 extends over 13 amino acids. From germline, CDR1 is MDHEN and CDR2 SYDVKM. Trimming stripped 6 bases from V and 5 bases from J, with 12 bases between. This CDR3 reads CASSLSGIDTQYF. The CDR3 DNA reads TGTGCCAGCAGCCTCAGCGGCATAGATACGCAGTATTTT.

The chain joins TRBV12-3 or TRBV12-4 to TRBJ2-7; 7 bases agree with TRBD1. Trimming removed 2 bases from V and 6 bases from J; junction bases left unmatched: 7. This CDR3 has 14 amino acids. The CDR3 nucleotides read TGTGCCAGCAGTTTATTTCGGACAGGCCTCGAGCAGTACTTC. This encodes CASSLFRTGLEQYF.

This chain connects TRBV12-3 or TRBV12-4 to TRBJ1-5, with D hard to call. V lost 6 bases to trimming and J lost 11 bases, with 14 bases between them. The CDR3 is made up of 12 amino acids. The chain's CDR3 is CASSPGVQAQHF. CDR3 bases: TGTGCCAGCAGCCCCGGAGTCCAAGCCCAGCATTTT.

This clonotype was observed at least ten times. The rearrangement joins TRBV5-6 to TRBJ1-2; D possibly corresponds to TRBD1 (5 bases). The CDR3 has 14 amino acids. Germline lookup yields CDR1 SGHDT and CDR2 YYEEEE. Deletions cut 5 bases from V and 4 bases from J, with 15 bases between. The CDR3 loop is CASSTRGNPYGYTF. The CDR3 DNA is TGTGCCAGCAGTACCCGGGGGAATCCCTATGGCTACACCTTC.

This clonotype was observed many times. This chain uses TRBV7-8 with TRBJ1-3, with 9 bases aligning to TRBD1. Unmatched junction bases numbered 5, after V lost 4 bases and J lost 4 bases. Germline loops: CDR1 SGHVS, CDR2 FQNEAQ. The CDR3 consists of 15 residues. The CDR3 bases are TGTGCCAGCAGCTCGGACAGGGGTAAAGGAAACACCATATATTTT. This sequence encodes CASSSDRGKGNTIYF.

Of note for this clonotype: One end of the junction does not line up with germline, which may come from a read error. The chain joins TRBV6-5 to TRBJ1-1; D unclear. Looked up from germline, CDR1 is MNHEY and CDR2 is SVGAGI. CDR3 length: 14 residues. CDR3 DNA: TGTGCCAGCAGTTACGAGGGAGGGAACACTGAAGCTCTCTTT. Protein sequence: CASSYEGGNTEALF.

In its sample, this clonotype was seen many times. The V and J genes are TRBV18 and TRBJ1-5; no definite D call. Germline values: CDR1 KGHSH, CDR2 LQKENI. This CDR3 is built from 15 residues. Trimming pared 2 bases from V and 2 bases from J, leaving 10 bases between. As DNA, the CDR3 is TGTGCCAGCTCACCAAACGGAGGAGGCAATCAGCCCCAGCATTTT. Amino acid sequence: CASSPNGGGNQPQHF.

The genes are TRBV4-1 and TRBJ2-7, with 11 bases lining up with TRBD2. The CDR3 is 15 residues long. Trimming took 6 bases from V and 3 from J; bases not matched to a gene: 7. Germline CDR1 reads MGHRA; CDR2 reads YSYEKL. This CDR3 is CASRPGTSGDYEQYF. The CDR3 DNA sequence: TGCGCCAGCAGACCCGGGACTAGCGGTGACTACGAGCAGTACTTC.

This clonotype was observed a handful of times. This rearrangement joins TRBV6-1 to TRBJ2-1; D is unresolved. The length of the CDR3 is 14 residues. Per germline, CDR1 MNHNS and CDR2 SASEGT. V was pared by 5 bases and J by 2 bases, with 10 bases between. The CDR3 reads CASSSPETYNEQFF. CDR3 DNA: TGTGCCAGCAGTTCACCAGAGACCTACAATGAGCAGTTCTTC.

The chain carries TRBV7-9 and TRBJ2-1; TRBD2 aligns across 7 bases. Germline V gene data show CDR1 as SEHNR and CDR2 as FQNEAQ (reference sequence). CDR3 size: 15 residues. V gave up 1 base and J gave up 5 bases; unmatched junction bases: 5. The CDR3 reads CASSLVGGSNNEQFF. DNA for the CDR3: TGTGCCAGCAGCTTAGTGGGGGGGTCTAACAATGAGCAGTTCTTC. Drawing the rest from reference TRBV7-9 and TRBJ2-1, the complete variable domain is DTGVSQNPRHKITKRGQNVTFRCDPISEHNRLYWYRQTLGQGPEFLTYFQNEAQLEKSRLLSDRFSAERPKGSFSTLEIQRTEQGDSAMYLCASSLVGGSNNEQFFGPGTRLTVL.

The V and J genes are TRBV12-3 or TRBV12-4 and TRBJ1-2; 8 bases align to TRBD1. The CDR3 has 14 residues. Losses at the gene ends were 7 bases for V and 0 bases for J; bases not matched to a gene: 4. The CDR3 region is CASNTQGANYGYTF. The CDR3 nucleotides read TGTGCCAGCAACACACAGGGGGCTAACTATGGCTACACCTTC.